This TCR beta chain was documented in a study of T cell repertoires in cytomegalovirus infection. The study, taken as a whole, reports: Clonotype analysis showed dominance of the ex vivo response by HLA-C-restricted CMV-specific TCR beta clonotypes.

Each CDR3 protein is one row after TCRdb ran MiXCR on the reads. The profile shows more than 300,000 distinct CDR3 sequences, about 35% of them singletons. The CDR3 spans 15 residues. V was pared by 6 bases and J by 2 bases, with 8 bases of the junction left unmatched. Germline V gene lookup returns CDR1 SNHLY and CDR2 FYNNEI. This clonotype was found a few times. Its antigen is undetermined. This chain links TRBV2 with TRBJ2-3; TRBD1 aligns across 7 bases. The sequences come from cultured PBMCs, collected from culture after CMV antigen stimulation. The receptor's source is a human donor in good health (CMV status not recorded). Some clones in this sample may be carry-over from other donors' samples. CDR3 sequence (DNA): TGTGCCAGCAGACGGTGGGACAGCTACACAGATACGCAGTATTTT. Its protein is CASRRWDSYTDTQYF.